The sequence of this T cell receptor beta chain was determined in a study of OX40 agonist ivuxolimab in advanced cancers. Regarding the study in general: Ivuxolimab, which targeted the costimulatory receptor OX40 (CD134), was an agonistic, fully human IgG2 monoclonal antibody. Patients were allowed to have had prior anti-PD-1, anti-PD-L1 or anti-CTLA-4 therapy, and 40% of the dose-escalation patients had previously received checkpoint inhibitors. In the dose-escalation cohort, around 80% of patients were male, and the mean age was approximately 60 years with a range of roughly 20 to 79. Intravenous ivuxolimab was administered to patients every 2 weeks at six dose levels: 0.01, 0.1, 0.3, 1.5, 3 and 10 mg/kg. Of the approximately 54 dose-escalation patients, hepatocellular carcinoma was present in 19, melanoma in approximately 15, renal cell carcinoma in 9 and head and neck cancer in 9. Partial responses were achieved by three dose-escalation patients, of whom one had hepatocellular carcinoma and two had cutaneous melanoma. Peripheral TCRbeta sequencing was intended to test whether TCR sequence diversity was altered and clonal T-cell expansion was caused by ivuxolimab. The monotherapy dose-escalation portion (N of about 49 patients) of the phase I ivuxolimab trial is reported in the paper. Points the paper makes about the study in general: On average, CD8+ T cells showed more expanded clones than CD4+ T cells after ivuxolimab. The antigen specificity of the clonally expanded peripheral T cells was not determined. At doses from 0.1 to 3.0 mg/kg, clonal expansion was seen in both CD4+ and CD8+ blood T cells between baseline and week 6. Partial responders in the 0.1-3.0 mg/kg groups had among the lowest normalized peripheral clonal expansion, especially among CD8+ T cells. Low levels of normalized T-cell clonal expansion were also shown by some nonresponding patients.

The trial excluded patients who had a history of autoimmune disease or were on systemic immunosuppression. In every dose cohort, peripheral blood was drawn for TCR sequencing at baseline, cycle 4 day 1, and cycle 7 day 1. Samples came from an open-label, multicenter, first-in-human phase I dose-escalation trial of ivuxolimab. Adults with locally advanced or metastatic melanoma, renal cell, hepatocellular, or head and neck squamous cell carcinoma were enrolled in the trial. CD4+ and CD8+ T cells were sorted separately from peripheral blood before TCR sequencing. Genomic DNA was isolated from the sorted cells so that the TCRbeta CDR3 region could be sequenced. TCRbeta CDR3 regions were sequenced using the immunoSEQ Assay. Here the immuneACCESS table is served through TCRdb, limited to in-frame sequences with V and J called. Missing clones are a known gap in these copies; in checked studies unresolved V genes cover under half, and the rest lacks a known reason. In this sample the table shows some 45,000 clones, around 87% of which occur a single time. Together, the top ten hold around 37% of the sample.

Trimming leaves V shorter by 6 bases and J shorter by 2 bases, with the junction holding 3 bases beyond the gene matches. Taken from cysteine to phenylalanine, the CDR3 has 16 residues. Solely the CDR3 DNA is kept, with 48 bases framed from the first base. CDR1 is given as SGHAT and CDR2 as FQNNGV, both from the germline V gene. This clone was observed a single time. There is no known antigen for this receptor. No base quality values were provided; no much bigger clone lies one nucleotide off. The rearranged chain carries TRBV11-2 and TRBJ2-3; 15 bases in the junction line up with TRBD2. The sequenced sample was CD4+ or CD8+ T cells sorted from blood, obtained in a trial of the OX40 agonist ivuxolimab. The origin of this receptor is an adult with an advanced solid tumor such as melanoma, head and neck, liver or kidney cancer. The CDR3 is CASRGLAGGTTDTQYF. The DNA sequence is TGTGCCAGCAGGGGACTAGCGGGAGGAACCACAGATACGCAGTATTTT.